The 18 T cell receptor beta chains reported below all come from one sample, sequenced in a study of T cells in Graves' hyperthyroidism and ophthalmopathy. Template material for amplifying TCR beta CDR3 regions consisted of RNA transcripts. TCR CDR3 regions were first amplified by RT-PCR with HTBI primers. One entry per CDR3 protein, called by TCRdb with MiXCR from the multiplex PCR reads. Among under 350,000 distinct CDR3 sequences, approximately 18% were seen once, and the ten largest hold about 49%. Sample: blood. These receptor sequences come from a woman aged 50 to 60 with Graves' hyperthyroidism.

This clonotype was counted a few times. J is TRBJ1-1 and V is TRBV7-2, with D uncertain. Germline CDR1 reads SGHTA; CDR2 reads FQGNSA. V was clipped by 0 bases and J by 9 bases, with 20 bases between them. The CDR3 runs 16 residues. CDR3 in amino acids: CASSLAPVESGGKAFF. The CDR3 DNA reads TGTGCCAGCAGCTTAGCGCCAGTTGAAAGCGGAGGCAAAGCTTTCTTT.

The CDR3 region is CSVGLAVQGELFF. In DNA form, the CDR3 reads TGCAGCGTGGGACTAGCGGTCCAGGGGGAGCTGTTTTTT. This sequence joins TRBV29-1 and TRBJ2-2; TRBD2 aligns across 11 bases. V trimming: 6 bases; J trimming: 8 bases; junction bases outside the gene matches: 5. The CDR3 totals 13 residues. The germline CDR1 and CDR2 sequences are SQVTM and ANQGSEA.

This clonotype was counted many times. V is TRBV12-3 or TRBV12-4 and J is TRBJ1-6; D may be TRBD1 (6 bases). Trimming left V 1 base short and J 10 bases short, with 11 bases between. This CDR3 has 14 residues. The CDR3 reads CASSLDREYSPLHF. The DNA of the CDR3 is TGTGCCAGCAGTTTAGACAGGGAATACTCACCCCTCCACTTT.

This clonotype was detected only a few times. The rearrangement links TRBV9 to TRBJ2-1, with 8 bases lining up with TRBD2. The length of the CDR3 is 17 residues. The germline V gene has CDR1 SGDLS and CDR2 YYNGEE. The V gene end was trimmed by 4 bases and the J gene end by 0 bases; junction bases not matched to a gene: 9. The chain's CDR3 is CASSPQTSESSYNEQFF. The CDR3 DNA follows: TGTGCCAGCAGCCCGCAGACTAGCGAAAGCTCCTACAATGAGCAGTTCTTC.

There are many counts of this clonotype. The rearrangement links TRBV2 to TRBJ1-1; D not certain. CDR1 and CDR2 (germline): SNHLY, FYNNEI. The CDR3 contains 13 residues. V was trimmed by 4 bases and J by 0 bases, leaving 6 bases between them. This chain's CDR3 is CASSGTVNTEAFF. As DNA, the CDR3 is TGTGCCAGCAGTGGGACGGTGAACACTGAAGCTTTCTTT. Using reference TRBV2 and TRBJ1-1 for the parts outside the CDR3, the full variable domain is EPEVTQTPSHQVTQMGQEVILRCVPISNHLYFYWYRQILGQKVEFLVSFYNNEISEKSEIFDDQFSVERPDGSNFTLKIRSTKLEDSAMYFCASSGTVNTEAFFGQGTRLTVV.

This sequence joins TRBV4-2 and TRBJ2-7, with TRBD2 matching 9 bases. J was trimmed by 2 bases and V by 4 bases; bases with no gene match: 9. Germline V gene data show CDR1 as LGHNA and CDR2 as YNFKEQ. The length of the CDR3 is 16 residues. Here the CDR3 reads CASSPRDLAGTYEQYF. CDR3 nucleotide sequence: TGTGCCAGCAGCCCGAGAGATCTAGCGGGGACCTACGAGCAGTACTTC.

The chain couples TRBV6-5 to TRBJ2-1; the D is unclear. The CDR3 consists of 13 residues. CDR1 is MNHEY, CDR2 SVGAGI, per germline. Trimming left V 2 bases short and J 5 bases short, with 7 bases between. CDR3 protein: CASSYTDNNEQFF. CDR3 DNA: TGTGCCAGCAGTTACACCGATAACAATGAGCAGTTCTTC.

This clonotype was recorded at least ten times. The chain has TRBV18 and TRBJ2-7; possible D gene TRBD1, 6 bases. V gave up 2 bases and J gave up 3 bases, with 11 bases separating them. CDR3 length: 14 amino acids. Germline V gives CDR1 KGHSH, CDR2 LQKENI. This chain's CDR3 is CASSPRDTDYEQYF. The CDR3 nucleotides are TGTGCCAGCTCACCAAGGGACACCGACTACGAGCAGTACTTC.

This rearrangement joins TRBV13 to TRBJ2-7; 12 positions agree with TRBD2. The trim removed 5 bases at V and 5 bases at J, leaving 7 bases unmatched. The V gene's germline CDR1 is PRHDT and CDR2 FYEKMQ (reference sequence). The CDR3 covers 15 residues. The chain's CDR3 is CASSATSGGRHEQYF. CDR3 nucleotides: TGTGCCAGCAGCGCAACTAGCGGGGGGAGACACGAGCAGTACTTC.

The V call is TRBV2, the J call TRBJ2-5, with 12 nucleotides matching TRBD1. J lost 4 bases, V lost 4 bases, and 7 bases had no gene match. The CDR3 has 16 amino acids. Germline lookup yields CDR1 SNHLY and CDR2 FYNNEI. This CDR3 reads CASSVAGQGALETQYF. CDR3 bases: TGTGCCAGCAGTGTGGCGGGACAGGGGGCTCTAGAGACCCAGTACTTC.

This sequence joins TRBV7-2 and TRBJ2-7, with 7 bases lining up with TRBD2. Trimming at V came to 3 bases and at J to 2 bases, leaving 4 bases not matched to a gene. Germline V gene lookup returns CDR1 SGHTA and CDR2 FQGNSA. This CDR3 spans 14 amino acids. The CDR3 nucleotides are TGTGCCAGCAGCTTCGGGGGGACGACCTACGAGCAGTACTTC. Translated: CASSFGGTTYEQYF.

This clonotype was detected ten times or more. This chain connects TRBV3-1 to TRBJ2-3, with D possibly being TRBD1 (7 bases). Germline loops: CDR1 LGHDT, CDR2 YNNKEL (reference sequence). The CDR3 is 17 amino acids. Trimming stripped 2 bases from V and 3 bases from J, with 18 bases between. The CDR3 sequence: CASSQSWPGGSTDTQYF. DNA for the CDR3: TGTGCCAGCAGCCAAAGTTGGCCAGGGGGGTCGACAGATACGCAGTATTTT.

The chain joins TRBV28 to TRBJ2-7, with D maybe TRBD2 (6 bases). Germline V CDR1 and CDR2: MDHEN, SYDVKM. Trimming took off 7 bases at V and 3 bases at J, with 25 bases between the two ends. This CDR3 comprises 17 residues. For the CDR3, the DNA is TGTGCCAGCATCCCAGCCCATGGGGGAGGCCTTAGCTACGAGCAGTACTTC. It encodes CASIPAHGGGLSYEQYF.

The rearrangement links TRBV5-1 to TRBJ2-2, with TRBD1 as a possible D gene (6 bases). Trimming removed 5 bases at V and 1 base at J, with 12 bases between. Germline CDR1 and CDR2: SGHRS and YFSETQ. This CDR3 contains 15 residues. This CDR3 is CASRGASRNTGELFF. The CDR3 region has the DNA TGCGCCAGCAGGGGGGCGAGTAGGAACACCGGGGAGCTGTTTTTT.

This clonotype was seen many times. The chain couples TRBV7-9 to TRBJ2-7; D gene uncertain. In germline, CDR1 is SEHNR, CDR2 FQNEAQ (reference sequence). V lost 2 bases and J 5 bases, leaving 7 bases between the germline ends. The CDR3 contains 12 residues. The CDR3 bases are TGTGCCAGCAGCTTAAACAACAACGAGCAGTACTTC. It encodes CASSLNNNEQYF. The full variable domain, rest sourced from reference TRBV7-9 and TRBJ2-7, is DTGVSQNPRHKITKRGQNVTFRCDPISEHNRLYWYRQTLGQGPEFLTYFQNEAQLEKSRLLSDRFSAERPKGSFSTLEIQRTEQGDSAMYLCASSLNNNEQYFGPGTRLTVT.

This clonotype was detected a few times. The chain joins TRBV4-1 to TRBJ2-1; 10 bases line up with TRBD2. CDR1 is MGHRA and CDR2 is YSYEKL in the germline V gene. J gave up 4 bases and V 0 bases, and 3 bases lay outside the gene matches. The CDR3 spans 16 residues. CDR3 bases: TGCGCCAGCAGCCAAGATACTAGCGGGGTTTACAATGAGCAGTTCTTC. Translating gives CASSQDTSGVYNEQFF.

The chain employs TRBV27 and TRBJ2-7; 10 nucleotides agree with TRBD2. The germline V gene has CDR1 MNHEY and CDR2 SMNVEV (reference sequence). The junction had 7 bases not matched to a gene; V was cut back by 5 bases and J by 0 bases. This CDR3 spans 16 amino acids. The CDR3 DNA follows: TGTGCCAGCAGTCTAACAGCGGGAGGGCTCTCCTACGAGCAGTACTTC. Translated, it gives CASSLTAGGLSYEQYF.

This clonotype showed up many times. The chain employs TRBV12-3 or TRBV12-4 and TRBJ2-5, with D tentatively TRBD2 (6 bases). Between the trimmed V and J ends, which lost 0 bases and 5 bases, there was a span of 7 bases. The CDR3 has 13 amino acids. DNA for the CDR3: TGTGCCAGCAGTTTAGCTCGGGGGGAGACCCAGTACTTC. Translation: CASSLARGETQYF.